Listed here is a single TCR beta chain. The junction departs from the called germline gene at one end, perhaps through a read error. In the original processing: Estimates of nucleated cell counts were drawn from the amplification of reference gene primers. Produced via immunoSEQ multiplex PCR; TCRdb's table is partial and in-frame only. From that table come the V and J calls and clone size; the DNA was used to work out D and trimming. The sample carries tens of thousands of clones, roughly 83% recorded once. This entry comes from a study of blood T cell repertoires in COVID-19. About the study: Spain, Italy and the United States supplied samples that represented acute and convalescent COVID-19. Sources were T cells, B-cell-depleted T cells, or PBMCs; the material itself was cDNA or gDNA.

This CDR3 is built from 13 residues. Germline CDR1 MNHEY, CDR2 SVGAGI. The sequencing input was peripheral blood. The receptor was derived from a middle-aged man with COVID-19, enrolled during active disease. V gene TRBV6-5 combines with J gene TRBJ2-4, with D perhaps TRBD1 (5 bases). CDR3 in DNA: TGTGCCAGCAGTTACTCTCCGTCTAGGGGCGTTGACTTC. It encodes CASSYSPSRGVDF.